The 20 T cell receptor beta chains below were found in one sample sequenced in a study of cytomegalovirus exposure and HLA in healthy donors. Primers for the PCR totalled 60 Vbeta and 13 Jbeta. The repertoire was sequenced with immunoSEQ multiplex PCR; TCRdb's copy has only in-frame clones and lacks some. This sample yields 170,000 or so clones, of which roughly 82% are seen a single time; 1.5% to 2% belongs to the top ten. The sequenced sample consisted of PBMCs. The receptors originated from a woman aged 25 to 39 in good health and CMV-seronegative.

The chain recombines TRBV2 with TRBJ2-7, with TRBD1 matching 7 bases. Germline V gene sequence: CDR1 SNHLY, CDR2 FYNNEI. The CDR3 contains 14 residues. V trimming: 8 bases; J trimming: 2 bases; junction bases outside the gene matches: 9. The CDR3 is CASQGGPTPYEQYF. CDR3 nucleotides: TGTGCCAGCCAAGGGGGCCCCACTCCCTACGAGCAGTACTTC.

The chain joins TRBV11-1 to TRBJ2-7; D is ambiguous. From germline, CDR1 is SGHAT and CDR2 FQDESV (reference sequence). The V gene lost 1 base and the J gene lost 2 bases, with 6 bases spanning the gap. The CDR3 runs to 13 residues. In DNA, the CDR3 is TGTGCCAGCAGCTTAGAGCCCCCCTACGAGCAGTACTTC. As protein: CASSLEPPYEQYF.

V gene TRBV9 combines with J gene TRBJ2-3; 7 bases map to TRBD1. This CDR3 region has 18 residues. The germline gives CDR1 SGDLS, CDR2 YYNGEE. Trimming took 0 bases from V and 0 from J; bases not matched to a gene: 10. DNA for the CDR3: TGTGCCAGCAGCGTAGGATCTTTGGCAGGGGGAAGCACAGATACGCAGTATTTT. The encoded protein is CASSVGSLAGGSTDTQYF.

The V gene is TRBV9, the J gene TRBJ2-5; 10 positions match TRBD2. Trimming at V came to 2 bases and at J to 4 bases, leaving 8 bases not matched to a gene. The CDR3 length is 16 residues. CDR1 is SGDLS and CDR2 is YYNGEE in the germline V gene. The CDR3 is CASSVIGTSGVETQYF. DNA of the CDR3: TGTGCCAGCAGCGTTATCGGAACTAGCGGGGTAGAGACCCAGTACTTC.

The genes are TRBV21-1 and TRBJ2-7; the table names TRBD1, a call not compared with the DNA. TRBV21-1 is tagged as a pseudogene. This CDR3 comprises 15 residues. The CDR3 bases are TGTGCCAGCAGCAAAGCCCAGGGGCACTCCTACGAGCAGTACTTC. Its protein product is CASSKAQGHSYEQYF.

This chain uses TRBV9 with TRBJ2-3; D gene uncertain. Per the germline V gene, CDR1 is SGDLS and CDR2 is YYNGEE. The CDR3 loop spans 16 amino acids. The ends were cut back, 0 bases at V and 3 bases at J, with 14 bases in the middle. The chain's CDR3 is CASSVERNKLTDTQYF. The CDR3 bases are TGTGCCAGCAGCGTAGAGCGCAATAAGTTGACAGATACGCAGTATTTT.

The chain uses TRBV5-6 and TRBJ2-7, with D tentatively TRBD1 (6 bases). From germline, CDR1 is SGHDT and CDR2 YYEEEE. The V end was cut by 2 bases, the J end by 1 base, with 7 bases between. The length of the CDR3 is 13 residues. CDR3 in DNA: TGTGCCAGCAGCTTAGGACAGTCCTACGAGCAGTACTTC. As protein: CASSLGQSYEQYF.

The chain couples TRBV27 to TRBJ1-5; D gene uncertain. The CDR3 has 15 residues. CDR1 is MNHEY, CDR2 SMNVEV, per germline (reference sequence). Trimming shortened V by 5 bases and J by 4 bases, and 15 bases separated the two germline ends. This CDR3 reads CASSRTRAGNQPQHF. The DNA for the CDR3 is TGTGCCAGCAGTCGAACGAGGGCGGGGAATCAGCCCCAGCATTTT.

This clone was detected only once. This chain links TRBV9 with TRBJ2-1; possible D gene TRBD2, 7 bases. The germline V gene has CDR1 SGDLS and CDR2 YYNGEE. Deletions cut 0 bases from V and 10 bases from J, with 17 bases between. The CDR3 is made up of 15 amino acids. CDR3 nucleotides: TGTGCCAGCAGCGTAGACGGAGGGGGGGCCCGGGAGCAGTTCTTC. Translating it yields CASSVDGGGAREQFF.

The chain links TRBV5-1 to TRBJ1-4, with 9 nucleotides matching TRBD1. The J segment lost 8 bases and the V segment lost 0 bases, leaving 14 bases of the junction unmatched. The CDR3 contains 18 residues. CDR1 SGHRS and CDR2 YFSETQ come from the germline V gene. The CDR3, as DNA: TGCGCCAGCAGCTTGGCCGTACAGGGGGCGGCCGTGTGGGAAAAACTGTTTTTT. This sequence encodes CASSLAVQGAAVWEKLFF.

The chain recombines TRBV5-1 with TRBJ2-3; 8 bases are shared with TRBD1. Germline loops: CDR1 SGHRS, CDR2 YFSETQ. Losses at the gene ends were 2 bases for V and 6 bases for J; bases not matched to a gene: 11. The CDR3 sequence is 16 residues long. The DNA for the CDR3 is TGCGCCAGCAGCTTTCAAGTCAGGGGGCAAGGTGATACGCAGTATTTT. Protein sequence: CASSFQVRGQGDTQYF. Complete variable domain (other parts from reference TRBV5-1 and TRBJ2-3): KAGVTQTPRYLIKTRGQQVTLSCSPISGHRSVSWYQQTPGQGLQFLFEYFSETQRNKGNFPGRFSGRQFSNSRSEMNVSTLELGDSALYLCASSFQVRGQGDTQYFGPGTRLTVL.

This clone has more than one count but fewer than ten. The chain combines TRBV27 with TRBJ1-1; no reliable D call. CDR1 and CDR2 (germline): MNHEY, SMNVEV (reference sequence). The length of the CDR3 is 16 residues. Trimming took off 3 bases at V and 0 bases at J, with 14 bases between the two ends. CDR3 in amino acids: CASSFLASGMNTEAFF. The CDR3 DNA is TGTGCCAGCAGTTTCCTCGCGAGCGGAATGAACACTGAAGCTTTCTTT.

The genes are TRBV2 and TRBJ2-5, with 7 bases identical to TRBD2. Germline CDR1 and CDR2: SNHLY and FYNNEI. J lost 3 bases, V lost 8 bases, and 6 bases had no gene match. This CDR3 has 13 residues. Here the CDR3 reads CASSGLAEETQYF. The CDR3 region has the DNA TGTGCCAGCTCAGGGCTAGCGGAAGAGACCCAGTACTTC.

The chain carries TRBV15 and TRBJ2-2; the match to TRBD2 covers 7 bases. V trimming: 2 bases; J trimming: 6 bases; junction bases outside the gene matches: 6. Per germline, CDR1 LNHNV and CDR2 YYDKDF (reference sequence). This CDR3 comprises 15 residues. DNA for the CDR3: TGTGCCACCAGCAGAAGGCAGCGGGACCCCGGGGAGCTGTTTTTT. As protein: CATSRRQRDPGELFF.

This sequence joins TRBV9 and TRBJ2-7; the match to TRBD1 covers 7 bases. The CDR3 is made up of 14 amino acids. V dropped 3 bases and J dropped 6; count of bases not matched to a gene: 9. Germline V gene data show CDR1 as SGDLS and CDR2 as YYNGEE. The CDR3 region has the DNA TGTGCCAGCAGCGACTTCGACAGGGCCGGCGAGCAGTACTTC. This gives the protein CASSDFDRAGEQYF.

V and J are TRBV5-6 and TRBJ1-2; no clear D. Trimming took 0 bases from V and 7 from J, leaving 7 bases between them. CDR3 size: 12 residues. The germline V gene has CDR1 SGHDT and CDR2 YYEEEE. In DNA form, the CDR3 reads TGTGCCAGCAGCTTGGACGGGGTTGGCTACACCTTC. Amino acid sequence: CASSLDGVGYTF. The full variable domain, with the rest looked up from reference TRBV5-6 and TRBJ1-2, is DAGVTQSPTHLIKTRGQQVTLRCSPKSGHDTVSWYQQALGQGPQFIFQYYEEEERQRGNFPDRFSGHQFPNYSSELNVNALLLGDSALYLCASSLDGVGYTFGSGTRLTVV.

In its sample, this clone was seen once. The chain uses TRBV19 and TRBJ2-2; D is unresolved. The germline V gene encodes CDR1 LNHDA and CDR2 SQIVND (reference sequence). Deletions cut 1 base from V and 4 bases from J, with 7 bases between. CDR3 length equals 14 residues. The CDR3 DNA sequence: TGTGCCAGTAGTATAGTTACAAGCACCGGGGAGCTGTTTTTT. Protein: CASSIVTSTGELFF.

The V and J genes are TRBV19 and TRBJ2-5; TRBD1 aligns across 10 bases. Germline assignment: CDR1 LNHDA and CDR2 SQIVND (reference sequence). This CDR3 is 16 amino acids long. V gave up 3 bases and J gave up 5 bases; unmatched junction bases: 9. The CDR3 DNA follows: TGTGCCAGTAGTATCTCGGGACAGGGGTCTTTGGAGACCCAGTACTTC. This gives the protein CASSISGQGSLETQYF.

The chain is built from TRBV7-3 and TRBJ2-5, with D unclear. The tail of the sequence fits TRBJ2-7 better, so the J call may be wrong. The V gene's germline CDR1 is SGHTA and CDR2 FQGTGA. This CDR3 has 14 amino acids. The CDR3 loop reads CASSPRLAPYEQYF. Here the CDR3 DNA reads TGTGCCAGCAGCCCCCGACTGGCTCCCTACGAGCAGTACTTC.

This clone was counted a few times. The chain links TRBV6-1 to TRBJ2-7, with a tentative D call TRBD2 (7 bases). Trimming stripped 1 base from V and 0 bases from J, with 16 bases between. The CDR3 has 17 residues. Germline V gives CDR1 MNHNS, CDR2 SASEGT. The CDR3 nucleotides are TGTGCCAGCAGTGAAGTATTGCTAGCGGACAGCTCCTACGAGCAGTACTTC. It is translated as CASSEVLLADSSYEQYF.